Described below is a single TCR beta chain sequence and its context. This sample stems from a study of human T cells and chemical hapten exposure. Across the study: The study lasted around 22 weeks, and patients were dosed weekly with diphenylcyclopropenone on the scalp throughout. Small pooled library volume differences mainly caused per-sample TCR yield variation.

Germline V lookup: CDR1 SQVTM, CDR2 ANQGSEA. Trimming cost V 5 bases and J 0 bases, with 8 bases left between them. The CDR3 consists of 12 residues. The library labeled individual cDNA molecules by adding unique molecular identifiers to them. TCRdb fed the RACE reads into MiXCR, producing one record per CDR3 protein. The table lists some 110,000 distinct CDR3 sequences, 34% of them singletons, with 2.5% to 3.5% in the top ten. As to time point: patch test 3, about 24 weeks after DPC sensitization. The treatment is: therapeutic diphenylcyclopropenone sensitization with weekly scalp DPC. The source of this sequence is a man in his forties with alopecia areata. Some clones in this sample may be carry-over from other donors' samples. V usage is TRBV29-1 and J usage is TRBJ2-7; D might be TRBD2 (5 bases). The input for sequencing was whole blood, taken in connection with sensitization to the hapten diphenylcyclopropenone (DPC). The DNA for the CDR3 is TGCAGCGTTAGCGGAAGCTCCTACGAGCAGTACTTC. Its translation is CSVSGSSYEQYF.